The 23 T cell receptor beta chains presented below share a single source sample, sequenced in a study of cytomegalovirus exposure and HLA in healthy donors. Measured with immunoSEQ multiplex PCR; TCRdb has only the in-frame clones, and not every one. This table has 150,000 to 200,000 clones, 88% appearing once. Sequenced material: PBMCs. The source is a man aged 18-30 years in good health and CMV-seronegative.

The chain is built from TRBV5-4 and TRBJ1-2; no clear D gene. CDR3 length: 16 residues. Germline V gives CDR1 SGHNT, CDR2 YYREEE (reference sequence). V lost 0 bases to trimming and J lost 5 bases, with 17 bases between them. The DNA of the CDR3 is TGTGCCAGCAGCTTGGGTCTTGAGGGAAGGGAATATGGCTACACCTTC. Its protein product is CASSLGLEGREYGYTF.

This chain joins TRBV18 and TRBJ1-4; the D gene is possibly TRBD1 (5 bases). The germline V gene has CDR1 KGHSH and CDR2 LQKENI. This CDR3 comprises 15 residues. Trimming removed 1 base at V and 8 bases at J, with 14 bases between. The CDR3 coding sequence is TGTGCCAGCTCACCACTCGCTCAGGGAGGGGAAAAACTGTTTTTT. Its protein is CASSPLAQGGEKLFF. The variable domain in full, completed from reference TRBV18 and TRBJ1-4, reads NAGVMQNPRHLVRRRGQEARLRCSPMKGHSHVYWYRQLPEEGLKFMVYLQKENIIDESGMPKERFSAEFPKEGPSILRIQQVVRGDSAAYFCASSPLAQGGEKLFFGSGTQLSVL.

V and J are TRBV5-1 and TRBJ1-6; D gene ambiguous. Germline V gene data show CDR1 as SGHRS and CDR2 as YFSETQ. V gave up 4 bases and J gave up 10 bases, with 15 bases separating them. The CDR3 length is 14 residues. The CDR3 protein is CASSADGSGSPLHF. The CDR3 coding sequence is TGCGCCAGCAGCGCGGATGGGAGTGGGTCACCCCTCCACTTT.

CDR3 bases: TGTGCCAGCAGCCGTAGCGGGGGTAGGTCCTACGAGCAGTACGTC. This codes for CASSRSGGRSYEQYV. The J gene is TRBJ2-7, the V gene TRBV2; the match to TRBD2 covers 9 bases. The CDR3 length is 15 residues. Germline loops: CDR1 SNHLY, CDR2 FYNNEI. V lost 6 bases, J lost 1 base, and 7 bases stayed unmatched.

The CDR3 region has the DNA TGTGCCAGCAGCTCCGGTGGGACTAGCGGGAGTGCCATGGATACGCAGTATTTT. Protein sequence: CASSSGGTSGSAMDTQYF. V is TRBV13 and J is TRBJ2-3; 14 positions agree with TRBD2. Germline V CDR1 and CDR2: PRHDT, FYEKMQ (reference sequence). The junction had 12 bases not matched to a gene; V was cut back by 4 bases and J by 6 bases. The length of the CDR3 is 18 residues.

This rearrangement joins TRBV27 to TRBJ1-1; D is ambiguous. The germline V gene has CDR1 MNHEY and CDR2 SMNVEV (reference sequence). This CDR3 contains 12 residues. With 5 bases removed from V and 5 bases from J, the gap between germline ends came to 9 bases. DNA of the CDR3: TGTGCCAGCAGTCCCGGAGGGACTGAAGCTTTCTTT. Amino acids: CASSPGGTEAFF.

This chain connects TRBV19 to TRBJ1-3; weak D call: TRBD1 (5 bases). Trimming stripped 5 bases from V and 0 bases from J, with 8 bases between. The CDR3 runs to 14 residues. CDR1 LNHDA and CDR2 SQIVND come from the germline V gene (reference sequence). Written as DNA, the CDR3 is TGTGCCAGTAGTCGGGGGAACTCTGGAAACACCATATATTTT. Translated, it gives CASSRGNSGNTIYF.

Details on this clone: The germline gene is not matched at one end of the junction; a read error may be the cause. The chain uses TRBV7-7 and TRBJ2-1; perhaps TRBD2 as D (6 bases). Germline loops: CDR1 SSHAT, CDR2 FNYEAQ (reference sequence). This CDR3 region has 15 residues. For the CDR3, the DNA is TGTGCTAGCAGCCGCGACCGGGAGAGGGAACATGAGCAGTTCTTC. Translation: CASSRDREREHEQFF.

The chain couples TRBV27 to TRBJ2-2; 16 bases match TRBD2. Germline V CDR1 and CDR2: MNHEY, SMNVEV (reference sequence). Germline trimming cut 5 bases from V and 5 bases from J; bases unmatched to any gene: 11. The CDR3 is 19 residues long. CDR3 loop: CASSRPGLAGGLETGELFF. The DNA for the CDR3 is TGTGCCAGCAGTCGCCCGGGACTAGCGGGGGGGCTGGAGACCGGGGAGCTGTTTTTT.

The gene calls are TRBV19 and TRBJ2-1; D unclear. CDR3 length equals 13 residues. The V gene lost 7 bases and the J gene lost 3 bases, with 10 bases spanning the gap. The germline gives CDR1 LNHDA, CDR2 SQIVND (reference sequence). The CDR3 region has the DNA TGTGCCAGTAAGACGGAGCACTACAATGAGCAGTTCTTC. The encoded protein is CASKTEHYNEQFF.

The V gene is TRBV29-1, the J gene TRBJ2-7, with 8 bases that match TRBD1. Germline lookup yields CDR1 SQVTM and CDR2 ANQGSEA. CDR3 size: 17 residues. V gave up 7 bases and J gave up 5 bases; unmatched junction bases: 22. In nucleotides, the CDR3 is TGCAGCGCCACCCTAAGAAGCGGACAGGGCAAAATCCACGAGCAGTACTTC. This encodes CSATLRSGQGKIHEQYF.

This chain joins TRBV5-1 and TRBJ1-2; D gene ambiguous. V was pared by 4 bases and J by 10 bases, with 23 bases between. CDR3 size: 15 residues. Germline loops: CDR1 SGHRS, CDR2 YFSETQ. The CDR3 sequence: CASSLDRNQPGVYTF. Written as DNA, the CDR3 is TGCGCCAGCAGCCTGGATCGGAACCAACCAGGTGTCTACACCTTC.

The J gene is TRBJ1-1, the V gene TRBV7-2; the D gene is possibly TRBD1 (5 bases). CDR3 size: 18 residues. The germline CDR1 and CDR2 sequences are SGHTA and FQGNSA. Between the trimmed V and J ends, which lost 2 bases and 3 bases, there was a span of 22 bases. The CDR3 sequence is CASSLQWGLPSRDTEAFF. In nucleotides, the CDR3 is TGTGCCAGCAGCTTACAATGGGGCCTTCCATCCCGGGACACTGAAGCTTTCTTT.

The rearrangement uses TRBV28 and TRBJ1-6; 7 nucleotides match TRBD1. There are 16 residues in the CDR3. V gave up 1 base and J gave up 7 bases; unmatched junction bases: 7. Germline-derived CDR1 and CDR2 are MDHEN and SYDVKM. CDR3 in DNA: TGTGCCAGCAGTTTATATCAGGGGGTAAAGAATTCACCCCTCCACTTT. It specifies CASSLYQGVKNSPLHF. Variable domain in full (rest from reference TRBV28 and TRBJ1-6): DVKVTQSSRYLVKRTGEKVFLECVQDMDHENMFWYRQDPGLGLRLIYFSYDVKMKEKGDIPEGYSVSREKKERFSLILESASTNQTSMYLCASSLYQGVKNSPLHFGNGTRLTVT.

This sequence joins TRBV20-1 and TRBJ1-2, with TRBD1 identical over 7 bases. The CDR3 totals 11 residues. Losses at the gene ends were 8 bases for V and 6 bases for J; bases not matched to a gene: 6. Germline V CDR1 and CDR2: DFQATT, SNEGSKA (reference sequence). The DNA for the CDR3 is TGCAGTCACAGGGGTACCGATGGCTACACCTTC. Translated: CSHRGTDGYTF.

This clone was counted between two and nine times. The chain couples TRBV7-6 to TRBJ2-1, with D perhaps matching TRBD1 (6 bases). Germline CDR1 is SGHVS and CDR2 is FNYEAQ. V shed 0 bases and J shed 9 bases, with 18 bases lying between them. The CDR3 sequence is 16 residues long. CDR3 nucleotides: TGTGCCAGCAGCTTAGCTCGAGGGGGAAGGGTAATTGAGCAGTTCTTC. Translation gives CASSLARGGRVIEQFF.

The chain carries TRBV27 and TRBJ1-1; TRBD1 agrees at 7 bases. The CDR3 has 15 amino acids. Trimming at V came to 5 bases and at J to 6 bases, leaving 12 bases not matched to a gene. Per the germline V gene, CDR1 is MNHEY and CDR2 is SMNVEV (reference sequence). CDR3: CASSPGQVTTSEAFF. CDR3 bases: TGTGCCAGCAGTCCTGGACAGGTGACAACGTCTGAAGCTTTCTTT.

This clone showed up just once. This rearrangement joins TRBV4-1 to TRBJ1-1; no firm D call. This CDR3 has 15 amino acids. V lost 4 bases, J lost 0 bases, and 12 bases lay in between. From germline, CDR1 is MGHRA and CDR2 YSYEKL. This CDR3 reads CASSLFQNMNTEAFF. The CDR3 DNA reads TGCGCCAGCAGCCTATTTCAGAACATGAACACTGAAGCTTTCTTT.

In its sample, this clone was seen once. CDR3 sequence (DNA): TGTGCCAGCAGCGTAGGCACAGACTCTGGAAACACCATATATTTT. It translates to CASSVGTDSGNTIYF. The chain has TRBV9 and TRBJ1-3, with D unresolved. Trimming took 0 bases from V and 0 from J, leaving 7 bases between them. The CDR3 is 15 residues long. Looked up from germline, CDR1 is SGDLS and CDR2 is YYNGEE.

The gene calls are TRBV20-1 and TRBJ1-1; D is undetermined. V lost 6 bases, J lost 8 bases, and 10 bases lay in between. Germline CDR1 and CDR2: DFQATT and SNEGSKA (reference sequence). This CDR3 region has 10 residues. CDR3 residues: CSAPGGEAFF. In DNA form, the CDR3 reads TGCAGTGCCCCTGGCGGCGAAGCTTTCTTT.

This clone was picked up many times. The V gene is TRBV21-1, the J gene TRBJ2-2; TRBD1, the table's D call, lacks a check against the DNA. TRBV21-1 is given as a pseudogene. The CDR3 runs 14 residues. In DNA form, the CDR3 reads TGTGCCAGCAGCAACCCCAGGGCCAGGGGGGAGCTGTTTTTT. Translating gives CASSNPRARGELFF.

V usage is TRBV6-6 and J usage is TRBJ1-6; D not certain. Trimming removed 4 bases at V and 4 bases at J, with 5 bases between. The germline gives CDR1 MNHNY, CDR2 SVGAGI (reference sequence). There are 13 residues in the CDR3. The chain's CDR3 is CASSSSYNSPLHF. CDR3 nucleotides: TGTGCCAGCAGTTCTAGTTATAATTCACCCCTCCACTTT.

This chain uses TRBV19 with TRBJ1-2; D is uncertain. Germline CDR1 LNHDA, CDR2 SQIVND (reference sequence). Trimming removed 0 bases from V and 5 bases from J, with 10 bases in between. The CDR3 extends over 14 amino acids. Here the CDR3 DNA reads TGTGCCAGTAGTATAGATCAGAGAGGGTATGGCTACACCTTC. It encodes CASSIDQRGYGYTF.